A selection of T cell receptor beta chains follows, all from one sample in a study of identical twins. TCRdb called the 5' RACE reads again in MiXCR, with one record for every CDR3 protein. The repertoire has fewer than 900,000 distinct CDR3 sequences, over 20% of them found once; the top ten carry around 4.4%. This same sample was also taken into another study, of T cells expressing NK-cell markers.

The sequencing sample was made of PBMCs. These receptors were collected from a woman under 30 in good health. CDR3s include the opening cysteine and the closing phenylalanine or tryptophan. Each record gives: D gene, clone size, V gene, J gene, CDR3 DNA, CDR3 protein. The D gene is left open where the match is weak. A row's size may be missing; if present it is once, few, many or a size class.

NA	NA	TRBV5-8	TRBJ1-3	TGTGCCAGCAGCTTGGCCGACAGAAGAAACACCATATATTTT	CASSLADRRNTIYF
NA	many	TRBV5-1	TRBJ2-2	TGCGCCAGCAGCTTCGATGGGGGCCCCACCGGGGAGCTGTTTTTT	CASSFDGGPTGELFF
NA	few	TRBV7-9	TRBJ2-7	TGTGCCAGCAGCTTAGAACGACGGTTTATCTCCTACGAGCAGTACTTC	CASSLERRFISYEQYF
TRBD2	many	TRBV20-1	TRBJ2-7	TGCAGTGCCCTGAGGGCTAGCGGGAGGACCACCTACGAGCAGTACTTC	CSALRASGRTTYEQYF
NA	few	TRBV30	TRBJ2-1	TGTGCCTGGGATTGGGGGAGAGGCAATGAGCAGTTCTTC	CAWDWGRGNEQFF
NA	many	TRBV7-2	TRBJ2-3	TGTGCCAGCAGCTCGCGCCAGTCAACGCAGTATTTT	CASSSRQSTQYF
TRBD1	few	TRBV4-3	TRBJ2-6	TGCGCCAGCAGCCAGACAGGGGCTGGGGCCAACGTCCTGACTTTC	CASSQTGAGANVLTF
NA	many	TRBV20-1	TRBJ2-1	TGCAGTGCTAGAGAGCGGGATCATGAGCAGTTCTTC	CSARERDHEQFF
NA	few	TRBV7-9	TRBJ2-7	TGTGCCAGCGAAGACATAGCGGAGATCTCCTACGAGCAGTACTTC	CASEDIAEISYEQYF
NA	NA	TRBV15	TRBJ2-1	TGTGCCACCAAGGCGGGCTCCTACAATGAGCAGTTCTTC	CATKAGSYNEQFF
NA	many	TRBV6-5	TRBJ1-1	TGTGCCAGCACTCCAGGGAACACTGAAGCTTTCTTT	CASTPGNTEAFF
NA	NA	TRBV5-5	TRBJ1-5	TGTGCCAGCAGGATGGGGACACCGAGCAATCAGCCCCAGCATTTT	CASRMGTPSNQPQHF
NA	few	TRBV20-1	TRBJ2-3	TGCAGTGCTAATCAGGACCCCGGGAGAGGGCGGGAGCAGTATTTT	CSANQDPGRGREQYF
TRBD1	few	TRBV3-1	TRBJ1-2	TGTGCCACCAGCCGGGGACAGGGGGCCTACTATGGCTACACCTTC	CATSRGQGAYYGYTF
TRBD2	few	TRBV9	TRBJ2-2	TGTGCCAGCAACCCCAGCGGGGGGGCCCACGGGGAGCTGTTTTTT	CASNPSGGAHGELFF
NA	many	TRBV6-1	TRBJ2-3	TGTGCCAGCAGTATTCTGATGGACACAGATACGCAGTATTTT	CASSILMDTDTQYF
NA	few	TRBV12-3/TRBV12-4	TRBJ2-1	TGTGCCAGCAGTTCAGAGGTACGGGGGCAGTTCTTC	CASSSEVRGQFF
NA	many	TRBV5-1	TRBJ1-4	TGCGCCAGCAGAAGGGGGTCCACTAATGAAAAACTGTTTTTT	CASRRGSTNEKLFF
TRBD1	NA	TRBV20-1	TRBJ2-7	TGCAGTGCTAGAGTCGACAGGGGGTACGAGCAGTACTTC	CSARVDRGYEQYF
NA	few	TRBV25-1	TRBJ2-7	TGTGCCAGCAGCCAATTAGGGGGCGCGGGGGAGCAGTACTTC	CASSQLGGAGEQYF
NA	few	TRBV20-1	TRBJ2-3	TGCAGTGCACTCTCGGACTTTCGGGCAGATACGCAGTATTTT	CSALSDFRADTQYF
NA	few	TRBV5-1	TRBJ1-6	TGCGCCAGCAGCTATGACAGAAGTCGTAATTCACCCCTCCACTTT	CASSYDRSRNSPLHF
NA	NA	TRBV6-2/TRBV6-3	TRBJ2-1	TGTGCCAGCCGTCGGGCAGGGTTCAATGAGCAGTTCTTC	CASRRAGFNEQFF
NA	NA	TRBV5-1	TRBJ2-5	TGCGCCAGCAATTGGGGCTACCCGCCAGTCGGGGAGACCCAGTACTTC	CASNWGYPPVGETQYF
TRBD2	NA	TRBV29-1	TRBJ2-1	TGCAGCGTTAGGGTAGCGGGGTCCTACAATGAGCAGTTCTTC	CSVRVAGSYNEQFF
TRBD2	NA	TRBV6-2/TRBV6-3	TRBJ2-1	TGTGCCAGCAGTTACTCGATAGGCCTAGCGGGGTACAATGAGCAGTTCTTC	CASSYSIGLAGYNEQFF
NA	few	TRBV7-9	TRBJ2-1	TGTGCCAGCAGCTTCGGCCGGGCCGCCGAGCAGTTCTTC	CASSFGRAAEQFF
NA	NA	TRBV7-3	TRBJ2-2	TGTGCCAGCAGCTTAAGAGAGCCGGGCCGGGGGACCGGGGAGCTGTTTTTT	CASSLREPGRGTGELFF
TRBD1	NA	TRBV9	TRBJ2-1	TGTGCCAGCAGCGTAGAAGGGACAGGGAAACGCAATGAGCAGTTCTTC	CASSVEGTGKRNEQFF
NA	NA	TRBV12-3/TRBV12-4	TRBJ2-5	TGTGCCAGCAGCTTAGGGCTACAGGGTAGTAAGACCCAGTACTTC	CASSLGLQGSKTQYF
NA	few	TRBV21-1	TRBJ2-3	TGTGCCAGCAGCAATTTCGAAAGGAGCGGGAGGAGTAGGCCGCAGTATTTT	CASSNFERSGRSRPQYF
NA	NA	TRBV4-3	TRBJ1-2	TGCGCCAGCAGCCAACAGGGACGCTATGGCTACACCTTC	CASSQQGRYGYTF
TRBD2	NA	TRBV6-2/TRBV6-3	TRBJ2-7	TGTGCCAGCAGAGACGATCTAGCGGGAGTACAGTACTTC	CASRDDLAGVQYF
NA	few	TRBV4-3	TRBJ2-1	TGCGCCAGCAGCCAAGCCGGGATCGCACCCTACAATGAGCAGTTCTTC	CASSQAGIAPYNEQFF
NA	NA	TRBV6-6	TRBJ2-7	TGTGCCAGCTCAGCGAGTATCTACGAGCAGTACTTC	CASSASIYEQYF
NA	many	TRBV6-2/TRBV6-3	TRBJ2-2	TGTGCCAGCAGCGACCCTCTCGGGGAGCTGTTTTTT	CASSDPLGELFF
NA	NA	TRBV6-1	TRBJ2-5	TGTGCCAGCAGTGAAGGGGGGACCGTGGAGACCCAGTACTTC	CASSEGGTVETQYF
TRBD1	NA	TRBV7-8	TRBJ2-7	TGTGCCAGCAGCCGCGGTTACGAAGCGACAGGGACGAAGTACTTC	CASSRGYEATGTKYF
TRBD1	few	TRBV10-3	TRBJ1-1	TGTGCCATCAAACGACAGGGGGATGGGACTGAAGCTTTCTTT	CAIKRQGDGTEAFF
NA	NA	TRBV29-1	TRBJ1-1	TGCAGCGTCCTGCCCGAATTGAACACTGAAGCTTTCTTT	CSVLPELNTEAFF
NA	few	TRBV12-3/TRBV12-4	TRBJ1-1	TGTGCCAGCAGTTTGGTGTCCCGGTCCGAAGCTTTCTTT	CASSLVSRSEAFF
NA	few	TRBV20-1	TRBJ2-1	TGCAGTGCCTCACTCGGTGGCGGGCGGGGGCAGTTCTTC	CSASLGGGRGQFF
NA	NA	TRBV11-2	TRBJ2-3	TGTGCCAGCAGCACCCCCCCCGGCAACCCGGATACGCAGTATTTT	CASSTPPGNPDTQYF
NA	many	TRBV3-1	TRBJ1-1	TGTGCCAGCAGCCGGGTCCCTCACCTGAACACTGAAGCTTTCTTT	CASSRVPHLNTEAFF
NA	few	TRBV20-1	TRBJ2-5	TGCAGTGCTAGCAGGGGACGGGAGACCCAGTACTTC	CSASRGRETQYF
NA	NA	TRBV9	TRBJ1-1	TGTGCCAGCAGCGCAGAAGTACAGGGTGTTGCTTTCTTT	CASSAEVQGVAFF
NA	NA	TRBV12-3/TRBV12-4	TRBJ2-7	TGTGCCAGCAGTAACCGGGACACCGGCTGGGAGCAGTACTTC	CASSNRDTGWEQYF
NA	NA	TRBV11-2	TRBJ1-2	TGTGCCAGCAGCTTAGAACAGGGACTCCTCTATGGCTACACCTTC	CASSLEQGLLYGYTF
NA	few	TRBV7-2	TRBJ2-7	TGTGCCAGCAGCCATTGGGCGTACGAGCAGTACTTC	CASSHWAYEQYF